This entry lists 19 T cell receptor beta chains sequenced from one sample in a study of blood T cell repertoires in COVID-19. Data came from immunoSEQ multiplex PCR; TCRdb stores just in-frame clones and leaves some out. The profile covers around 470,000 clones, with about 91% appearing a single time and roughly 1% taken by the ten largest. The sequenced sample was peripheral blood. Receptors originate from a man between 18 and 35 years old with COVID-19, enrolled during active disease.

Here the CDR3 DNA reads TGCGCCAGCACCTCCGGGACTAGCGGAGAGAATGAGCAGTTCTTC. Translated: CASTSGTSGENEQFF. This chain connects TRBV10-2 to TRBJ2-1; 11 bases line up with TRBD2. V trimming: 7 bases; J trimming: 7 bases; junction bases outside the gene matches: 9. The V gene's germline CDR1 is WSHSY and CDR2 SAAADI. This CDR3 is built from 15 residues.

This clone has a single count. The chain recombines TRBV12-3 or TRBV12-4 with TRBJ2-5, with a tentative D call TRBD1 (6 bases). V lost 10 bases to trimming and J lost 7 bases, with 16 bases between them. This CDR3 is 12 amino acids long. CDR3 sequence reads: CATRRGSGTQYF. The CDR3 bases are TGTGCCACCCGCAGGGGTTCGGGGACCCAGTACTTC.

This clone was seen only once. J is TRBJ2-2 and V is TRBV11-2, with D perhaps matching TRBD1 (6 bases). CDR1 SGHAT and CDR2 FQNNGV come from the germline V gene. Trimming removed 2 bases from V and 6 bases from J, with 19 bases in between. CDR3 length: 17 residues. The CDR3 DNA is TGTGCCAGCAGCTTATCATGGGAACAGGGTATTGCCGGGGAGCTGTTTTTT. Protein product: CASSLSWEQGIAGELFF.

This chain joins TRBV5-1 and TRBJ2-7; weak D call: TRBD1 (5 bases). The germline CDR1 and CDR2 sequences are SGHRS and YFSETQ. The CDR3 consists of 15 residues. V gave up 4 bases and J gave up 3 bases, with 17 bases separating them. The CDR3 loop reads CASSTLGADFYEQYF. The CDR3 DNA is TGCGCCAGCAGCACCCTTGGGGCCGATTTCTACGAGCAGTACTTC.

The CDR3 coding sequence is TGTGCCAGCGGGGACCTAGCGGGAGGCACGCAAGAGACCCAGTACTTC. Its translation: CASGDLAGGTQETQYF. The chain uses TRBV3-1 (or the pseudogene TRBV3-2) and TRBJ2-5, with 11 nucleotides matching TRBD2. The CDR3 is made up of 16 amino acids. J was trimmed by 2 bases and V by 8 bases; bases with no gene match: 10. Germline V lookup: CDR1 LGHDT, CDR2 YNNKEL (reference sequence).

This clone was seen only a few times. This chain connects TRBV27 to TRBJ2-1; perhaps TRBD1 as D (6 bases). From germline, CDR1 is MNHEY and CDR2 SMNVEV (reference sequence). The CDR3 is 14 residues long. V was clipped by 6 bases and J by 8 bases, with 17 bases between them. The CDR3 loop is CASRSGHLWDEQFF. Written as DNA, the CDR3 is TGTGCCAGCAGGTCGGGACACCTTTGGGATGAGCAGTTCTTC.

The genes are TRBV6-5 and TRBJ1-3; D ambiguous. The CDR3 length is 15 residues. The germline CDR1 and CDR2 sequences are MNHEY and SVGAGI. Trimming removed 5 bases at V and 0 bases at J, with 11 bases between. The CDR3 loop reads CASSLRLSSGNTIYF. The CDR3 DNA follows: TGTGCCAGCAGTCTTCGATTGAGCTCTGGAAACACCATATATTTT.

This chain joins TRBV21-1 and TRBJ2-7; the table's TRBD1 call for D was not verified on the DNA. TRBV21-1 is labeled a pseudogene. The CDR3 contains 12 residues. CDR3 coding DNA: TGTGCCAGCAAGACAGGAGCCTACGAGCAGTACTTC. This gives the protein CASKTGAYEQYF.

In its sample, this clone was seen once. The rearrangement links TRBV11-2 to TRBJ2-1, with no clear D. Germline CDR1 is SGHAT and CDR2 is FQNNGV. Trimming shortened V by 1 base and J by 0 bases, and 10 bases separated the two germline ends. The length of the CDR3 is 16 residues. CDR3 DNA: TGTGCCAGCAGCTTAGCAGGCACGAGCTCCTACAATGAGCAGTTCTTC. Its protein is CASSLAGTSSYNEQFF.

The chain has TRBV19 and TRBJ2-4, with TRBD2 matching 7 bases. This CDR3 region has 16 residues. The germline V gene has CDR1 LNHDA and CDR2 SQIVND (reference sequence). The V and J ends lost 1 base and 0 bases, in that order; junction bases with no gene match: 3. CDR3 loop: CASSIVGGKAKNIQYF. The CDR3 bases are TGTGCCAGTAGTATAGTGGGGGGGAAAGCCAAAAACATTCAGTACTTC.

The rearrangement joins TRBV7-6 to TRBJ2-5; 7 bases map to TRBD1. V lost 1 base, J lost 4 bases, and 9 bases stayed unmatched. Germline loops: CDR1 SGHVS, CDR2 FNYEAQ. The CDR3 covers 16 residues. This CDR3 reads CASSLVRRGRGETQYF. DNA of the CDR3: TGTGCCAGCAGCTTAGTACGCAGGGGGAGAGGAGAGACCCAGTACTTC.

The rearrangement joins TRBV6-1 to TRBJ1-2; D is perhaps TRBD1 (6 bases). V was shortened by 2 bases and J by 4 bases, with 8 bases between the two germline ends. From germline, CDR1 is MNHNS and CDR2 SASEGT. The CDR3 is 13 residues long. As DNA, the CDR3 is TGTGCCAGCAGTGAAACAGGGATCTATGGCTACACCTTC. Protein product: CASSETGIYGYTF.

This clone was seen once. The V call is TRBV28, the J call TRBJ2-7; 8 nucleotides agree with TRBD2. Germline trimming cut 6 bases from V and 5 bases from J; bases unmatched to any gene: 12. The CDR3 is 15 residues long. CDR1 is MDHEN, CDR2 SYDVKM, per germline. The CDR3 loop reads CASSRAGVVRDEQYF. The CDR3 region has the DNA TGTGCCAGCAGCCGAGCGGGAGTGGTCCGGGACGAGCAGTACTTC.

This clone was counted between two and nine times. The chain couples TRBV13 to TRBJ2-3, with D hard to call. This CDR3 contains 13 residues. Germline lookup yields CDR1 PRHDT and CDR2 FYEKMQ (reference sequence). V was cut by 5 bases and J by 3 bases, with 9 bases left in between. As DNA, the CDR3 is TGTGCCAGCAGCGAGAGGTGGACAGATACGCAGTATTTT. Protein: CASSERWTDTQYF.

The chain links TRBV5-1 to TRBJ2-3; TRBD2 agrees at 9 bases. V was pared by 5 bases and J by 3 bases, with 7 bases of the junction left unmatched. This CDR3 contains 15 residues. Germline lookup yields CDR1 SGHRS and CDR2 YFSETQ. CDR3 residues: CASSSGLARTDTQYF. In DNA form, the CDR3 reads TGCGCCAGCAGTTCCGGACTAGCGAGGACAGATACGCAGTATTTT.

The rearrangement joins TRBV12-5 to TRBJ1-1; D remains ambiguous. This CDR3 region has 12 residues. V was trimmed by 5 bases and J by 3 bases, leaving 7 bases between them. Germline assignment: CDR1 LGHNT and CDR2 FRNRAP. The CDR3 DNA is TGTGCTAGTGGTACCTCGGACACTGAAGCTTTCTTT. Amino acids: CASGTSDTEAFF.

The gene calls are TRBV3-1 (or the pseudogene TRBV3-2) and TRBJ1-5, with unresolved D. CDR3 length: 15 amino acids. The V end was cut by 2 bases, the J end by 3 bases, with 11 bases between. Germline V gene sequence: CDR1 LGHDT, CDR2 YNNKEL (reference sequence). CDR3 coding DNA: TGTGCCAGCAGCCAAAGTCGGAGCAACAATCAGCCCCAGCATTTT. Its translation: CASSQSRSNNQPQHF.

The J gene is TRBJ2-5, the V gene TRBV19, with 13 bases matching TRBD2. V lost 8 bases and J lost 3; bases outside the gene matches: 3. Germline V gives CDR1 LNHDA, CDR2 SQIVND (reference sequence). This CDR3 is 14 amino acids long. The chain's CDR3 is CASEGTSGEETQYF. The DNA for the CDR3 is TGTGCCAGTGAAGGGACTAGCGGGGAAGAGACCCAGTACTTC.

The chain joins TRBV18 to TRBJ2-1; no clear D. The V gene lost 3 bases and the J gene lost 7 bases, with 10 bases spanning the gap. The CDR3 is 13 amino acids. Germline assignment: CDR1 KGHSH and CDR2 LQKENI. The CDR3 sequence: CASSPQAANEQFF. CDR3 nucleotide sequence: TGTGCCAGCTCACCCCAGGCTGCGAATGAGCAGTTCTTC.